The clone carrying this TCR beta chain came up once. The CDR3 contains 15 residues. The germline V and J ends were trimmed by 0 bases and 2 bases, with 11 bases remaining between them. The germline gives CDR1 SGHRS, CDR2 YFSETQ. This record belongs to a study of blood T cell repertoires in COVID-19. As for the study in general: Researchers got acute and convalescent COVID-19 samples from the United States, Italy and Spain.

Per the study methods: The assay estimated nucleated cells by amplifying reference gene primers. The data were produced by immunoSEQ multiplex PCR, yet TCRdb's version contains in-frame clones alone and is incomplete. V and J calls and clone size come straight from that table; D and trimming were deduced from the DNA. This table holds 80,000 or so clones, about nine tenths found once. The chain is built from TRBV5-1 and TRBJ1-1; D possibly corresponds to TRBD1 (6 bases). The TCR comes from a man aged 50 to 60 with acute or convalescent COVID-19. The sample comprised peripheral blood. CDR3 nucleotide sequence: TGCGCCAGCAGCTTGGACGGACAGAGAAACACTGAAGCTTTCTTT. This sequence encodes CASSLDGQRNTEAFF.